The rows below give T cell receptor beta chains drawn from one sample of a study of T-cell memory formation after mild COVID-19. In TCRdb, the 5' RACE reads were re-called with MiXCR into one record per CDR3 protein. This sample has 100,000 to 130,000 distinct CDR3 sequences, with around 15% found just once. What was sequenced was PBMCs or a T cell subset sorted from them (not recorded which). The receptors here all came from a man aged 18 to 29 who had mild COVID-19 (a few samples of this study predate the infection). Cell type and time point are not known. The CDR3 runs from the conserved cysteine through the conserved F or W. D genes are given only for firm matches. Size tells how often a clone was seen (once, few, many) or the class of an expanded clone, and some rows leave it out.

TRBJ2-3 TRBD1 TRBV4-1 14 NA CASSQVTGADTQYF TGCGCCAGCAGCCAAGTCACAGGGGCAGATACGCAGTATTTT
TRBJ2-3 NA TRBV7-6 13 many CASSLRLPDTQYF TGTGCCAGCAGCTTACGTCTCCCAGATACGCAGTATTTT
TRBJ2-5 TRBD2 TRBV11-3 16 few CASSLRARGGQETQYF TGTGCCAGCAGCTTAAGGGCGCGGGGGGGCCAAGAGACCCAGTACTTC
TRBJ2-3 TRBD2 TRBV6-2/TRBV6-3 15 NA CASIERGTYTDTQYF TGTGCCAGCATTGAGCGGGGGACCTACACAGATACGCAGTATTTT
TRBJ2-1 NA TRBV11-2 12 many CASSRIAGEQFF TGTGCCAGCAGCCGAATCGCCGGTGAGCAGTTCTTC
TRBJ2-2 NA TRBV7-2 11 NA CASTWTGELFF TGTGCCAGCACCTGGACCGGGGAGCTGTTTTTT
TRBJ2-2 TRBD2 TRBV27 14 NA CASRRGLVGGELFF TGTGCCAGCAGACGGGGACTAGTGGGCGGGGAGCTGTTTTTT
TRBJ2-1 NA TRBV29-1 10 NA CSGLSSEQFF TGCAGCGGACTTAGTAGTGAGCAGTTCTTC
TRBJ2-3 NA TRBV4-2 15 NA CASQPEGGGTDTQYF TGTGCCAGCCAGCCAGAAGGGGGGGGTACAGATACGCAGTATTTT
TRBJ2-5 TRBD1 TRBV4-1 16 few CASSQEGTGFPETQYF TGCGCCAGCAGCCAAGAGGGGACAGGGTTCCCGGAGACCCAGTACTTC
TRBJ1-1 NA TRBV12-5 16 few CASGLNVLPTHTEAFF TGTGCTAGTGGTTTGAATGTGCTCCCAACGCACACTGAAGCTTTCTTT
TRBJ2-7 NA TRBV27 11 few CASGRTYEQYF TGTGCCAGCGGGCGGACCTACGAGCAGTACTTC
TRBJ2-1 NA TRBV20-1 10 NA CSARPWEQFF TGCAGTGCTAGACCCTGGGAGCAGTTCTTC
TRBJ2-1 NA TRBV29-1 13 many CSVWGATGNEQFF TGCAGCGTCTGGGGCGCGACGGGGAATGAGCAGTTCTTC
TRBJ1-6 NA TRBV5-1 14 NA CASSPGDFFSPLHF TGCGCCAGCAGCCCGGGGGATTTTTTTTCACCCCTCCACTTT
TRBJ2-3 NA TRBV6-1 15 few CASSAASASTDTQYF TGTGCCAGCTCTGCGGCTAGCGCCTCCACAGATACGCAGTATTTT
TRBJ2-3 NA TRBV12-3/TRBV12-4 11 few CASSQGDTRDF TGTGCCAGCAGTCAGGGTGATACGAGGGATTTT
TRBJ1-6 NA TRBV7-9 16 NA CASSFSRARGNSPLHF TGTGCCAGCAGCTTCTCCAGGGCCCGTGGAAATTCACCCCTCCACTTT
TRBJ2-5 NA TRBV20-1 14 few CSARAVKDGLAQYF TGCAGTGCTAGAGCTGTGAAGGACGGCCTGGCCCAGTACTTC
TRBJ2-3 NA TRBV5-1 15 NA CASSWGAGATDTQYF TGCGCCAGCAGCTGGGGGGCAGGGGCCACAGATACGCAGTATTTT
TRBJ2-5 TRBD2 TRBV12-3/TRBV12-4 16 few CASSFSLAGGSETQYF TGTGCCAGCAGTTTTTCCCTAGCGGGGGGGAGTGAGACCCAGTACTTC
TRBJ1-1 NA TRBV3-1 15 few CASSQTTLSNTEAFF TGTGCCAGCAGCCAAACGACCCTTTCGAACACTGAAGCTTTCTTT
TRBJ2-5 NA TRBV1 14 NA CTSSSWGGWETQYF TGCACCAGCAGCTCCTGGGGGGGCTGGGAGACCCAGTACTTC
TRBJ1-2 NA TRBV6-5 14 NA CASSYVGDHYGYTF TGTGCCAGCAGTTACGTGGGGGATCACTATGGCTACACCTTC
TRBJ1-5 TRBD1 TRBV4-1 15 few CASSQTGGVDQPQHF TGCGCCAGCAGTCAGACAGGGGGCGTTGATCAGCCCCAGCATTTT
TRBJ1-2 NA TRBV7-9 16 few CASSPGSVRVNYGYTF TGTGCCAGCAGCCCGGGGTCCGTCAGGGTCAACTATGGCTACACCTTC
TRBJ2-7 NA TRBV29-1 13 NA CSVENREPLEQYF TGCAGCGTTGAAAATAGGGAGCCTCTCGAGCAGTACTTC
TRBJ1-5 NA TRBV27 14 few CASRWMAAGQPQHF TGTGCCAGCAGATGGATGGCGGCCGGTCAGCCCCAGCATTTT
TRBJ2-3 TRBD2 TRBV3-1 17 few CASSQEGGRGSRDTQYF TGTGCCAGCAGCCAAGAGGGAGGGCGGGGGAGCCGAGATACGCAGTATTTT
TRBJ2-3 TRBD2 TRBV20-1 15 few CRGEGLSGRTDTQYF TGCAGGGGGGAGGGGCTTAGCGGGCGCACAGATACGCAGTATTTT
TRBJ2-1 NA TRBV7-2 13 many CASSFTTSNEQFF TGTGCCAGCAGCTTCACGACTAGCAATGAGCAGTTCTTC
TRBJ1-2 TRBD1 TRBV3-1 12 NA CASTDRGTGYTF TGTGCCAGTACGGACAGGGGCACAGGCTACACCTTC
TRBJ1-2 NA TRBV7-6 16 NA CASSLLAGTALDGYTF TGTGCCAGCAGCCTACTAGCCGGGACGGCCCTCGATGGCTACACCTTC
TRBJ2-1 NA TRBV7-9 12 many CASSFGTNEQFF TGTGCCAGCAGCTTCGGGACGAATGAGCAGTTCTTC
TRBJ2-1 TRBD2 TRBV7-2 15 few CASSLFSGADNEQFF TGTGCCAGCAGCTTATTTAGCGGGGCCGACAATGAGCAGTTCTTC
TRBJ2-1 NA TRBV19 12 few CASSFGADEQFF TGTGCCAGTAGTTTTGGGGCGGATGAGCAGTTCTTC
TRBJ2-3 NA TRBV12-3/TRBV12-4 16 few CASSREASATTDTQYF TGTGCCAGCAGTCGGGAAGCTAGCGCTACCACAGATACGCAGTATTTT
TRBJ2-1 NA TRBV7-9 13 few CASSATGYNEQFF TGTGCCAGCAGCGCAACAGGGTACAATGAGCAGTTCTTC
TRBJ1-5 NA TRBV28 14 NA CASSLRQGNQPQHF TGTGCCAGCAGTTTGAGGCAGGGAAATCAGCCCCAGCATTTT